The entry below describes one T cell receptor beta chain. The target antigen is unknown. The data were obtained in a study of cytomegalovirus exposure and HLA in healthy donors. Study-level findings and limits: The authors enumerated around 150 TCR beta chains as linked to cytomegalovirus. Trimming of TCR beta V- and J-genes showed a link, identified in a later analysis, to a missense DCLRE1C variant.

13 Jbeta primers and 60 Vbeta primers were used for the PCR. Profiling relied on immunoSEQ multiplex PCR, and the TCRdb table lists in-frame clones only, not all of them. The sample lists approximately 91,000 clones, roughly 76% occurring once. The donors (healthy individuals) were bone marrow donors. CDR3 length: 14 residues. CDR1 and CDR2 (germline): SGDLS, YYNGEE. Between the trimmed V and J ends, which lost 0 bases and 2 bases, there was a span of 5 bases. This TCR derives from a female donor in good health and CMV-seronegative. The J gene is TRBJ1-4, the V gene TRBV9; D is unresolved. Sequencing was carried out using PBMCs. The CDR3 DNA is TGTGCCAGCAGCGTAGGCGTTACTAATGAAAAACTGTTTTTT. Encoded protein: CASSVGVTNEKLFF. Combining the CDR3 with reference TRBV9 and TRBJ1-4 gives the whole variable domain DSGVTQTPKHLITATGQRVTLRCSPRSGDLSVYWYQQSLDQGLQFLIQYYNGEERAKGNILERFSAQQFPDLHSELNLSSLELGDSALYFCASSVGVTNEKLFFGSGTQLSVL.